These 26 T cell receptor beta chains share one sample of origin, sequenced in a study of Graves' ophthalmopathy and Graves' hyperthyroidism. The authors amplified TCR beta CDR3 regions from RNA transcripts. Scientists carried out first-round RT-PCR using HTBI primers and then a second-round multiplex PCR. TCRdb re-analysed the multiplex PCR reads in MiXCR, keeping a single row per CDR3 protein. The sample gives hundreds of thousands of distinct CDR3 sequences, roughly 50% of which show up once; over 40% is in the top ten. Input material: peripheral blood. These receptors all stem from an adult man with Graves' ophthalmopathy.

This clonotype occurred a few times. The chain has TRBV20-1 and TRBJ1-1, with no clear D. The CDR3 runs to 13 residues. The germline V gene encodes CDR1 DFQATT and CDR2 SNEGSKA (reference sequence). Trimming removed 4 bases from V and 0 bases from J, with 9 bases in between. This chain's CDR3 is CSATPDLNTEAFF. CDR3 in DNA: TGCAGTGCTACCCCGGACTTGAACACTGAAGCTTTCTTT.

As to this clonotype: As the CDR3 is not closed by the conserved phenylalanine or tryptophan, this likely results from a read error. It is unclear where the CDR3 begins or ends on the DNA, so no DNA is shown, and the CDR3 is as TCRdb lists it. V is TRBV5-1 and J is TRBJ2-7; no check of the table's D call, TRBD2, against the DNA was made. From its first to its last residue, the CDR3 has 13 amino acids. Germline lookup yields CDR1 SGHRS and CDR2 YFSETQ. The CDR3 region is CASSLGSGRAPSI.

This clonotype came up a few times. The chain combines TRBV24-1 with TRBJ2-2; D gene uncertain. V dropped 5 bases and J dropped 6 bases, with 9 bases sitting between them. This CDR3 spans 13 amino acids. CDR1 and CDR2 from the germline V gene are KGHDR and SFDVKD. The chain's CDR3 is CATSGAAPGELFF. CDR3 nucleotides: TGTGCCACCAGTGGTGCGGCACCCGGGGAGCTGTTTTTT.

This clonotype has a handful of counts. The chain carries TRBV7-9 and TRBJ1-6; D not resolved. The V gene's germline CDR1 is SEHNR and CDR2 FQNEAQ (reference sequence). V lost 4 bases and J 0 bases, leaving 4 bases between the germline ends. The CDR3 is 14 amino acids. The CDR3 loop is CASSSSSYNSPLHF. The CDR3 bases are TGTGCCAGCAGCTCGAGCTCCTATAATTCACCCCTCCACTTT.

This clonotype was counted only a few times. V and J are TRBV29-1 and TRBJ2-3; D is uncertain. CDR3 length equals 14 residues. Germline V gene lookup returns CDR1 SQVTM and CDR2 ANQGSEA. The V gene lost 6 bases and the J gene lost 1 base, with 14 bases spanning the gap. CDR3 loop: CSVDGLRGTDTQYF. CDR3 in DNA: TGCAGCGTGGACGGTCTCCGGGGCACAGATACGCAGTATTTT.

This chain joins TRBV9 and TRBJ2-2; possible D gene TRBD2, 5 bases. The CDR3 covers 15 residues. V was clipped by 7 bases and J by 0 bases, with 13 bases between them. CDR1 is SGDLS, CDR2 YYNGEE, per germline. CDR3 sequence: CASRSAIPNTGELFF. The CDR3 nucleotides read TGTGCCAGCCGTAGCGCCATACCGAACACCGGGGAGCTGTTTTTT.

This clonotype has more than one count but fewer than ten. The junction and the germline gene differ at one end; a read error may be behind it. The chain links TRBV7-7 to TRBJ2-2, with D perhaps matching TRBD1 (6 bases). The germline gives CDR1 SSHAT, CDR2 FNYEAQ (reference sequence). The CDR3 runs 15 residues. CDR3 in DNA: TGTGCTAGCAGCTCACAGGGCGCGAACACCGGGGAGCTGTTTTTT. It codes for CASSSQGANTGELFF.

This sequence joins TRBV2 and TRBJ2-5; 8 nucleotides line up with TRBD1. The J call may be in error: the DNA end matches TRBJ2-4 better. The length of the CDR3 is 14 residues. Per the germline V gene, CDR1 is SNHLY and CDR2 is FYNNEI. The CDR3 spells CASSADRGKNIQYF. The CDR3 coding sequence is TGTGCCAGCAGTGCCGACAGGGGCAAAAACATTCAGTACTTC.

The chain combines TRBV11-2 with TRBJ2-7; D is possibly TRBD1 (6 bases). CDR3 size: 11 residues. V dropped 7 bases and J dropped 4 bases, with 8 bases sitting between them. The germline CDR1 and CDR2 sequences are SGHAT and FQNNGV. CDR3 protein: CASNQGYEQYF. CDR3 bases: TGTGCCAGCAACCAGGGGTACGAGCAGTACTTC. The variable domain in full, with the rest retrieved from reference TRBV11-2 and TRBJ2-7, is EAGVAQSPRYKIIEKRQSVAFWCNPISGHATLYWYQQILGQGPKLLIQFQNNGVVDDSQLPKDRFSAERLKGVDSTLKIQPAKLEDSAVYLCASNQGYEQYFGPGTRLTVT.

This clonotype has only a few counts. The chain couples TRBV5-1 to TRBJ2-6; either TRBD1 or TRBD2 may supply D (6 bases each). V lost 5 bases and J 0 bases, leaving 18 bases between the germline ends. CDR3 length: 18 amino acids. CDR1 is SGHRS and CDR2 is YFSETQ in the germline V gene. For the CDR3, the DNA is TGCGCCAGCAGTCCCCGGGGGCCCTCCTCCTCTGGGGCCAACGTCCTGACTTTC. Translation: CASSPRGPSSSGANVLTF.

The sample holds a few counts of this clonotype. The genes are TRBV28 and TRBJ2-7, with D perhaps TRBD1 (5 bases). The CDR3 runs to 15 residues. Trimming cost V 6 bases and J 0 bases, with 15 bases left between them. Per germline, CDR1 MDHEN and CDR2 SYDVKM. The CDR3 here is CASSLLAGISYEQYF. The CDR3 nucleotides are TGTGCCAGCAGCTTGTTGGCAGGGATCTCCTACGAGCAGTACTTC.

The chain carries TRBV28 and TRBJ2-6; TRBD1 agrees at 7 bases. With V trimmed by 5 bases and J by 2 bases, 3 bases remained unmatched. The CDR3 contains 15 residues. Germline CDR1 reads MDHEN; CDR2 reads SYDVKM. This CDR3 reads CASSPGTAGANVLTF. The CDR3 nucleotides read TGTGCCAGCAGTCCCGGGACAGCTGGGGCCAACGTCCTGACTTTC.

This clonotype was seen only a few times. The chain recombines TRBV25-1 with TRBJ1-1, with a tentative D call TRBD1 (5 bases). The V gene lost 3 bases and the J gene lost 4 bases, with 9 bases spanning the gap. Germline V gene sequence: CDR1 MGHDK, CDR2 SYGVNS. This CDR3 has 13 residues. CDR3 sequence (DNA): TGTGCCAGCAGTGATACCGGGGCCACTGAAGCTTTCTTT. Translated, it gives CASSDTGATEAFF.

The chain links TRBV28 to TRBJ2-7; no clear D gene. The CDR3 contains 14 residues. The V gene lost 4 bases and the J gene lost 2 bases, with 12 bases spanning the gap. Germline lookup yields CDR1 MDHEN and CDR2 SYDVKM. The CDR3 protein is CASSYSDSPYEQYF. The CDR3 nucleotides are TGTGCCAGCAGTTACTCAGACTCCCCCTACGAGCAGTACTTC.

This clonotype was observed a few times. In DNA, the CDR3 is TGCAGTGCTAGAGAGGGGTCTCACTACGAGCAGTACTTC. Translated, it gives CSAREGSHYEQYF. The chain links TRBV20-1 to TRBJ2-7; D unresolved. The CDR3 covers 13 residues. V was clipped by 0 bases and J by 3 bases, with 9 bases between them. Per the germline V gene, CDR1 is DFQATT and CDR2 is SNEGSKA (reference sequence).

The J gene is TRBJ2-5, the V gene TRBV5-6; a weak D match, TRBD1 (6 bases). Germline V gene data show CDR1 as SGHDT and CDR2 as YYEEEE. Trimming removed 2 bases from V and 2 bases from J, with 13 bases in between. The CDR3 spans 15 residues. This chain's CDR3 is CASSFPEGQQETQYF. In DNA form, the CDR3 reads TGTGCCAGCAGCTTCCCAGAAGGACAGCAAGAGACCCAGTACTTC.

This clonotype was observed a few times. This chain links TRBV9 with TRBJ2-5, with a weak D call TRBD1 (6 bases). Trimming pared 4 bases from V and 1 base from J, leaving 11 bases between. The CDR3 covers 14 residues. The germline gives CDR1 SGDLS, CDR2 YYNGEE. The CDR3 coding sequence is TGTGCCAGCAGCAGGCGACAGGTCCAAGAGACCCAGTACTTC. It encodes CASSRRQVQETQYF.

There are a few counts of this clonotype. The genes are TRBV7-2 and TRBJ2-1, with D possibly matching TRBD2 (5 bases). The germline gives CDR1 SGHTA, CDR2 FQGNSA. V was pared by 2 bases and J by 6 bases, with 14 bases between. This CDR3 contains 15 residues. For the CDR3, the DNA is TGTGCCAGCAGCTTAATCGGACTCCCGAGCAATGAGCAGTTCTTC. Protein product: CASSLIGLPSNEQFF. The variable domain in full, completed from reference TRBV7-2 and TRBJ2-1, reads GAGVSQSPSNKVTEKGKDVELRCDPISGHTALYWYRQSLGQGLEFLIYFQGNSAPDKSGLPSDRFSAERTGGSVSTLTIQRTQQEDSAVYLCASSLIGLPSNEQFFGPGTRLTVL.

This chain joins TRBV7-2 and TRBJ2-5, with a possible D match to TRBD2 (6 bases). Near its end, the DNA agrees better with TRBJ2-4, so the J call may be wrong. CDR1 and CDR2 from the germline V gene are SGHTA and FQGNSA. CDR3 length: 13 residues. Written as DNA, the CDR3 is TGTGCCAGCAAGCGTGGAGGGGAGGACATTCAGTACTTC. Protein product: CASKRGGEDIQYF.

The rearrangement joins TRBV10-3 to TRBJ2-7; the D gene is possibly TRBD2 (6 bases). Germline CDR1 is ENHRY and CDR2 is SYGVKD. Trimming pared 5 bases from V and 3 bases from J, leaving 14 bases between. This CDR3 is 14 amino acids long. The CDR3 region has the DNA TGTGCCATCAGTCCTCTGGGAGGAGGCTACGAGCAGTACTTC. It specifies CAISPLGGGYEQYF.

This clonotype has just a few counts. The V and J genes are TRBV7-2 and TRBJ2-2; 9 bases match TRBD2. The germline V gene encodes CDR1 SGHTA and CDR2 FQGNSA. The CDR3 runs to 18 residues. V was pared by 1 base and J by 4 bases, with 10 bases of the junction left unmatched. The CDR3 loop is CASSLGGSGGFGTGELFF. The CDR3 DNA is TGTGCCAGCAGCTTAGGGGGTAGCGGGGGCTTTGGCACCGGGGAGCTGTTTTTT. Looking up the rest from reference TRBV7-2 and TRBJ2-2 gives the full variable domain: GAGVSQSPSNKVTEKGKDVELRCDPISGHTALYWYRQSLGQGLEFLIYFQGNSAPDKSGLPSDRFSAERTGGSVSTLTIQRTQQEDSAVYLCASSLGGSGGFGTGELFFGEGSRLTVL.

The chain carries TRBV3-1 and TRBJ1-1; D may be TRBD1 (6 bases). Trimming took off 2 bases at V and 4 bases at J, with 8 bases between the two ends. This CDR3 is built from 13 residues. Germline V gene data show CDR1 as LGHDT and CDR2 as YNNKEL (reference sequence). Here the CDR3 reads CASSQIGGTEAFF. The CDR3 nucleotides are TGTGCCAGCAGCCAAATAGGGGGCACTGAAGCTTTCTTT.

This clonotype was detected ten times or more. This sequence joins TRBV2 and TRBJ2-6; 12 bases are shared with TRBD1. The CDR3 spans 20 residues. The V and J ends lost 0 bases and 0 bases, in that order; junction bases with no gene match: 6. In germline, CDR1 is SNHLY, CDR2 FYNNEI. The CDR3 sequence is CASSEAGTGGRDSGANVLTF. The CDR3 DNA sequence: TGTGCCAGCAGTGAAGCGGGGACAGGGGGCCGGGACTCTGGGGCCAACGTCCTGACTTTC. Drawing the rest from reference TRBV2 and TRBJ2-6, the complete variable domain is EPEVTQTPSHQVTQMGQEVILRCVPISNHLYFYWYRQILGQKVEFLVSFYNNEISEKSEIFDDQFSVERPDGSNFTLKIRSTKLEDSAMYFCASSEAGTGGRDSGANVLTFGAGSRLTVL.

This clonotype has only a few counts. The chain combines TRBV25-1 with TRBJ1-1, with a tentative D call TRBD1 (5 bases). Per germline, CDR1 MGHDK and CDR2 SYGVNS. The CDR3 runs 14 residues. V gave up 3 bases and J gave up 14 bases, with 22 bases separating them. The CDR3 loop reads CASSDASGTNEQFF. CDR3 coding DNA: TGTGCCAGCAGTGACGCTAGCGGGACGAATGAGCAGTTCTTT.

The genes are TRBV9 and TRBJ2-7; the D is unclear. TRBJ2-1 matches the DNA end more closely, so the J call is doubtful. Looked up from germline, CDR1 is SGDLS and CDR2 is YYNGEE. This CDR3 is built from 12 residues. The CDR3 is CASSVGRDEQFF. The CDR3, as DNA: TGTGCCAGCAGCGTAGGACGAGATGAGCAGTTCTTC.

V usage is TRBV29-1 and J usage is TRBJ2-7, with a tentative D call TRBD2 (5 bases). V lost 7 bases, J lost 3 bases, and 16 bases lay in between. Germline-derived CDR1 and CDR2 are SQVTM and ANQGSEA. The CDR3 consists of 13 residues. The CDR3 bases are TGCAGCGCATACACCGGGGAGAACTACGAGCAGTACTTC. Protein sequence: CSAYTGENYEQYF.